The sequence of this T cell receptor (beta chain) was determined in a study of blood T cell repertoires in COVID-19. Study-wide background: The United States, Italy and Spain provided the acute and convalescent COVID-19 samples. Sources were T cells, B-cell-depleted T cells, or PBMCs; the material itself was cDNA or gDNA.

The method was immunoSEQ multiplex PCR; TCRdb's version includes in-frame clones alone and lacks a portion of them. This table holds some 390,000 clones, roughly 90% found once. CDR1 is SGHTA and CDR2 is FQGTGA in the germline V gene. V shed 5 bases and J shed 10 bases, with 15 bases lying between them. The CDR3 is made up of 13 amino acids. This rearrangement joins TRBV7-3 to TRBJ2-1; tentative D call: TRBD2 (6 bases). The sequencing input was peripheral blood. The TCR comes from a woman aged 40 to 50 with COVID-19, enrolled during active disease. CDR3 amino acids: CASSPPGGYEQFF. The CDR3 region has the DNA TGTGCCAGCAGCCCACCCGGGGGATACGAGCAGTTCTTC.